A selection of T cell receptor beta chains follows, all from one sample in a study of shared clonotypes between healthy human individuals. Profiling relied on immunoSEQ multiplex PCR, and the TCRdb table lists in-frame clones only, not all of them. The sample consists of millions of clones, approximately 92% of them appearing once. Sequencing input: naive CD4+ T cells sorted from blood. The receptor set was obtained from a man between 18 and 29 years old in good health. CDR3s include the opening cysteine and the closing phenylalanine or tryptophan. D genes are given only for firm matches. A row's size may be missing; if present it is once, few, many or a size class.

TGTGCCAGCAGCTTAGTGGCGGCCGCAGGGGTTTCCTACGAGCAGTACTTC	CASSLVAAAGVSYEQYF	NA	NA	TRBJ2-7	TRBV7-8
TGTGCCAGCAGCCAGGACACAGTTAATGAAAAACTGTTTTTT	CASSQDTVNEKLFF	NA	NA	TRBJ1-4	TRBV14
TGTGCCAGCAGCCGGGATGGGGTCTCCTACGAGCAGTACTTC	CASSRDGVSYEQYF	NA	NA	TRBJ2-7	TRBV6-5
TGCGCCAGCAGCTTGGGACAGCTCTATGGCTACACCTTC	CASSLGQLYGYTF	NA	few	TRBJ1-2	TRBV5-1
TGTGCCAGTAGTTCGTGGACAGATAATGAAAAACTGTTTTTT	CASSSWTDNEKLFF	NA	NA	TRBJ1-4	TRBV19
TGCGCCAGCAGCCCGAAGGACTTACAAGAGACCCAGTACTTC	CASSPKDLQETQYF	NA	once	TRBJ2-5	TRBV23-1
TGTGCCAGCAGCTTGGAGGACCTCTTGGCAGATACGCAGTATTTT	CASSLEDLLADTQYF	NA	NA	TRBJ2-3	TRBV5-4
TGTGCCAGTAGTCGGAGGCTTGGGGGCTTCAATGAGCAGTTCTTC	CASSRRLGGFNEQFF	NA	NA	TRBJ2-1	TRBV19
TGTGCCAGCACCCGCGGACAGGGAAAAACCGTCGGGCAAAAACTGTTTTTT	CASTRGQGKTVGQKLFF	TRBD1	NA	TRBJ1-4	TRBV28
TGTGCCAGCAGTACCCTGGACAGGGGCAATCAGCCCCAGCATTTT	CASSTLDRGNQPQHF	TRBD1	NA	TRBJ1-5	TRBV6-6
TGTGCCAGCAGCATGACCTACAATGAGCAGTTCTTC	CASSMTYNEQFF	NA	NA	TRBJ2-1	TRBV7-2
TGTGCCAGTACTAACACGCGGGGTGAAAAACTGTTTTTT	CASTNTRGEKLFF	NA	once	TRBJ1-4	TRBV19
TGTGCCAGCAGTGAAGAGTACACCGGGGAGCTGTTTTTT	CASSEEYTGELFF	NA	NA	TRBJ2-2	TRBV2
TGTGCCAGCAGCGGTCCTCGAAGGACAGGCTACGAGCAGTACTTC	CASSGPRRTGYEQYF	TRBD1	NA	TRBJ2-7	TRBV28
TGTGCCAGCAGCGTGAGACAAAACACTGAAGCTTTCTTT	CASSVRQNTEAFF	NA	few	TRBJ1-1	TRBV6-6
TGTGCCTGGAGTGCAGGGGGCACTGAAGCTTTCTTT	CAWSAGGTEAFF	TRBD1	few	TRBJ1-1	TRBV30
TGTGCCAGCAGTTTTGATGAAAAACTGTTTTTT	CASSFDEKLFF	NA	NA	TRBJ1-4	TRBV28
TGCGCCAGCAGCAATGAGGGAAACACCGGGGAGCTGTTTTTT	CASSNEGNTGELFF	NA	NA	TRBJ2-2	TRBV5-1
TGTGCCAGCAGAACCAGGGCGGATATCGGGGAGCTGTTTTTT	CASRTRADIGELFF	NA	NA	TRBJ2-2	TRBV7-2
TGTGCCAGCAGTTTAGGTTTCAAACAGGGGCGAGGGGCCAACGTCCTGACTTTC	CASSLGFKQGRGANVLTF	TRBD1	once	TRBJ2-6	TRBV28
TGTGCCAGCAGCCCGGGGCGGGCGAGCTCCTACGAGCAGTACTTC	CASSPGRASSYEQYF	NA	few	TRBJ2-7	TRBV14
TGTGCCAGTAGTATTCTAGCGGGCTCCCCCGGGGAGCTGTTTTTT	CASSILAGSPGELFF	TRBD2	NA	TRBJ2-2	TRBV19
TGTGCCAGCAGTTCACCCTCCTCCTACGAGCAGTACTTC	CASSSPSSYEQYF	NA	NA	TRBJ2-7	TRBV6-5
TGCGCCAGCAGCCCCGACCCCACTAGCGCCAACACAGATACGCAGTATTTT	CASSPDPTSANTDTQYF	TRBD2	NA	TRBJ2-3	TRBV5-1
TGTGCCAGCAGCCCGCAGCGGGTCACTAGCACAGATACGCAGTATTTT	CASSPQRVTSTDTQYF	NA	NA	TRBJ2-3	TRBV7-9
TGCGCCAGCAGCCGACTGACGCTTCCGGGACTAGCGGGGGGCAGTTATTACGAGCAGTACTTC	CASSRLTLPGLAGGSYYEQYF	TRBD2	once	TRBJ2-7	TRBV4-1
TGTGCTAGTGGTTTCCGTTCTAGCGGGAGGTCCTACAATGAGCAGTTCTTC	CASGFRSSGRSYNEQFF	TRBD2	NA	TRBJ2-1	TRBV12-5
TGTGCCAGTAGCCTACAGGGGACTAGCTCTGGGGCCAACGTCCTGACTTTC	CASSLQGTSSGANVLTF	NA	once	TRBJ2-6	TRBV19
TGTGCCAGCTCACCCAAGCAGACAGAGAACTATGGCTACACCTTC	CASSPKQTENYGYTF	NA	once	TRBJ1-2	TRBV18
TGTGCCAGCAGCTTAGGGACAGAATACTACGAGCAGTACTTC	CASSLGTEYYEQYF	NA	NA	TRBJ2-7	TRBV7-9
TGCGCCAGCAGCTTGGCCGAGCGGGGGAACCTTCAGTACTTC	CASSLAERGNLQYF	TRBD2	NA	TRBJ2-4	TRBV5-1
TGTGCCAGCGGCCATGCCGGGACTAGCGTCGAGACCCAGTACTTC	CASGHAGTSVETQYF	TRBD2	NA	TRBJ2-5	TRBV2
TGTGCCAGTAGTATAGTTCCGGGCTCCAATAATTCACCCCTCCACTTT	CASSIVPGSNNSPLHF	NA	NA	TRBJ1-6	TRBV19
TGCAGCGTTGAGGGGGGAGCTACCTACGAGCAGTACTTC	CSVEGGATYEQYF	NA	NA	TRBJ2-7	TRBV29-1
TGTGCCTGGTCAGGAGCGGTCTCCGAGCAGTACTTC	CAWSGAVSEQYF	NA	NA	TRBJ2-7	TRBV30
TGTGCCAGCAGCTTACGGACAGGGGAACTTTTGAACACTGAAGCTTTCTTT	CASSLRTGELLNTEAFF	TRBD1	NA	TRBJ1-1	TRBV7-9
TGTGCCAGCTCACCGACGACAGGGGGTGTCGCAGATACGCAGTATTTT	CASSPTTGGVADTQYF	TRBD1	NA	TRBJ2-3	TRBV18
TGCGCCAGCAGCCCACAGGACAGAAGTGGAAACACCATATATTTT	CASSPQDRSGNTIYF	NA	NA	TRBJ1-3	TRBV4-3
TGTGCCAGCAGCTCCCGTGGGGGGGCCGCCTATAATTCACCCCTCCACTTT	CASSSRGGAAYNSPLHF	NA	NA	TRBJ1-6	TRBV7-2
TGTGCCAGCAGCGTAGAGGGCGGGAGCACAGATACGCAGTATTTT	CASSVEGGSTDTQYF	NA	NA	TRBJ2-3	TRBV9
TGTGCCAGCAGTTTAGGGACTACCCCAGATACGCAGTATTTT	CASSLGTTPDTQYF	TRBD2	NA	TRBJ2-3	TRBV27
TGTGCCACTGCGACAGGGCTAGCGGGAGGGCCGGGGTATTTT	CATATGLAGGPGYF	TRBD2	NA	TRBJ2-3	TRBV19
TGTGCCAGCAGCTTAACAGGACCTATGAACACTGAAGCTTTCTTT	CASSLTGPMNTEAFF	NA	NA	TRBJ1-1	TRBV7-2
TGTGCCAGCAGCTTAGACAGGGCTAACACTGAAGCTTTCTTT	CASSLDRANTEAFF	TRBD1	once	TRBJ1-1	TRBV5-5
TGTGCCAGCAGTTATGGTGCGGCGGGAGAAGATACGCAGTATTTT	CASSYGAAGEDTQYF	TRBD2	NA	TRBJ2-3	TRBV6-5
TGTGCCAGCAGCTTGAATATCGGCACAGATACGCAGTATTTT	CASSLNIGTDTQYF	NA	NA	TRBJ2-3	TRBV5-4
TGCGCCAGCAGCTACCCCGGGAGGGAAAACACCGGGGAGCTGTTTTTT	CASSYPGRENTGELFF	TRBD2	NA	TRBJ2-2	TRBV5-1
TGTGCCAGCTCACTTGACAGGGTGATCGGGGAGACCCAGTACTTC	CASSLDRVIGETQYF	TRBD1	NA	TRBJ2-5	TRBV18
TGTGCCAGTAGTATATGGGGGGCAGGGGAGACCCAGTACTTC	CASSIWGAGETQYF	NA	NA	TRBJ2-5	TRBV19
TGTGCCATCAGTGAGTCGGGGGCAGGGCTTCAGCCCCAGCATTTT	CAISESGAGLQPQHF	NA	NA	TRBJ1-5	TRBV10-3
TGTGCCAGCAGCTTAGACGGGTTCGAGCAGTACTTC	CASSLDGFEQYF	NA	NA	TRBJ2-7	TRBV11-3
TGCGCCAGCAGTGAGTCTGGAGCGGGAGATCCTCAGTTCTTC	CASSESGAGDPQFF	TRBD2	NA	TRBJ2-1	TRBV10-1